This T cell receptor beta chain was identified in a study of blood T cell repertoires in COVID-19. Study overall: COVID-19 samples from acute and convalescent phases originated in the United States, Italy and Spain. In each case, the material was cDNA or gDNA derived from T cells, B-cell-depleted T cells, or PBMCs.

The CDR3 has 14 amino acids. CDR1 SGHDT and CDR2 YYEEEE come from the germline V gene. V lost 0 bases and J 2 bases, leaving 8 bases between the germline ends. Original data processing: Amplification of reference gene primers was used by the study to estimate nucleated cell counts. Clones were sequenced by immunoSEQ multiplex PCR, and TCRdb holds only the in-frame ones, with some missing. V and J calls and clone size are copied from that table; D and trimming were computed from the DNA. There are about 240,000 clones in the sample; roughly 80% occur only once, and roughly a tenth lies in the top ten.

Sequences were obtained from peripheral blood. The TCR comes from a woman older than 75 with acute or convalescent COVID-19. The V gene is TRBV5-6, the J gene TRBJ1-1, with D uncertain. The CDR3 loop is CASSLGRPNTEAFF. Here the CDR3 DNA reads TGTGCCAGCAGCTTGGGCAGGCCCAACACTGAAGCTTTCTTT.